This T cell receptor beta chain was identified in a study of T cell responses to AZD1222 COVID-19 vaccine. The study, taken as a whole, reports: Only six individuals given AZD1222 were seropositive at baseline.

Only in-frame clones appear in the TCRdb table, and some are missing; sequencing was by immunoSEQ multiplex PCR. The sample carries 200,000 or so clones, around 87% recorded once. Points on this clone: Antigen specificity is unknown.

This CDR3 is built from 12 residues. Trimming left V 2 bases short and J 11 bases short, with 7 bases between. The chain combines TRBV12-3 or TRBV12-4 with TRBJ1-6, with a weak D call TRBD1 (5 bases). This clonotype was sampled from an adult in good health. The material sequenced was peripheral blood, taken on day 0 of MenACWY control vaccination. The CDR3 DNA reads as TGTGCCAGCAGTTTATTGGGGGCACCCCTCCACTTT. Amino acids: CASSLLGAPLHF.